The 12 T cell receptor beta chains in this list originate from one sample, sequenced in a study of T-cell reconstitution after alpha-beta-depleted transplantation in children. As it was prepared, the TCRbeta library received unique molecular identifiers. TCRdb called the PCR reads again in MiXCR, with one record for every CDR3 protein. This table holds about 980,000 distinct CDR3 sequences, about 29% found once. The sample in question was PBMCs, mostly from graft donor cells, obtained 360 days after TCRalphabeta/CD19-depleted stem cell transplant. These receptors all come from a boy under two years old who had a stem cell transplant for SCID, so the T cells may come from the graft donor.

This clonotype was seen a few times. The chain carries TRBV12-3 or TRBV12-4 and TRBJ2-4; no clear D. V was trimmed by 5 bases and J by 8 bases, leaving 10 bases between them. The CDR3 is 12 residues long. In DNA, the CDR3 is TGTGCCAGCAGTAACCTCGCCGACATTCAGTACTTC. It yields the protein CASSNLADIQYF.

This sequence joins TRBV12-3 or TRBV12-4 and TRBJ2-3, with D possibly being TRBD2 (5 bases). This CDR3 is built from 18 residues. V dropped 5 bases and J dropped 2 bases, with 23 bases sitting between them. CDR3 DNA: TGTGCCAGCAGTATGGACTGGAGTGTCCTATATTCCACAGATACGCAGTATTTT. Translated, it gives CASSMDWSVLYSTDTQYF.

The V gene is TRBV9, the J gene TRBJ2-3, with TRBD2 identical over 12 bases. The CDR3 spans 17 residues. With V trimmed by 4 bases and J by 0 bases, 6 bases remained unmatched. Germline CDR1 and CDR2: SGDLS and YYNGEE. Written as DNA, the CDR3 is TGTGCCAGCAGCACCGGGACTAGCGGGTTAAGCACAGATACGCAGTATTTT. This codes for CASSTGTSGLSTDTQYF.

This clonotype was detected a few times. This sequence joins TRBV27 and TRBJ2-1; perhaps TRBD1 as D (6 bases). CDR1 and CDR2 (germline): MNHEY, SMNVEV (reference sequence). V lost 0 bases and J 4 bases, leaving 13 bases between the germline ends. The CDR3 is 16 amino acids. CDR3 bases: TGTGCCAGCAGTTTATCTATACAGGGATGGTACAATGAGCAGTTCTTC. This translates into CASSLSIQGWYNEQFF.

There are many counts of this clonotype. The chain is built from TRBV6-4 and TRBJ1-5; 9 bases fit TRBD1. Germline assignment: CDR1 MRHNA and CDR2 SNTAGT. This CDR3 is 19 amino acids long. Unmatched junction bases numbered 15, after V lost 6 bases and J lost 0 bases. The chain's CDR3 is CASSRDRVSGGDSNQPQHF. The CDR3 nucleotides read TGTGCCAGCAGCCGGGACAGGGTTTCTGGTGGGGATAGCAATCAGCCCCAGCATTTT.

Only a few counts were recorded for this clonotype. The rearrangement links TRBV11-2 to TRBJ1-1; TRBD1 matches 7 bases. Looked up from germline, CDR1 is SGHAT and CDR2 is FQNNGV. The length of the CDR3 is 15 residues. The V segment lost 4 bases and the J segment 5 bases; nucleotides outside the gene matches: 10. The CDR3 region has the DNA TGTGCCAGCAGCTCCCGACAGGGAATAGCAACTGAAGCTTTCTTT. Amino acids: CASSSRQGIATEAFF.

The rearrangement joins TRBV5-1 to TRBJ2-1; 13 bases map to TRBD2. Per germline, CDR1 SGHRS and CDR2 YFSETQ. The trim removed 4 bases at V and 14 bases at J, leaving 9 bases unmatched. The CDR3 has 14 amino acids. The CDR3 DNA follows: TGCGCCAGCAGCGGGACTAGCGGGATCCCTGAAAAGTTCTTC. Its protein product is CASSGTSGIPEKFF.

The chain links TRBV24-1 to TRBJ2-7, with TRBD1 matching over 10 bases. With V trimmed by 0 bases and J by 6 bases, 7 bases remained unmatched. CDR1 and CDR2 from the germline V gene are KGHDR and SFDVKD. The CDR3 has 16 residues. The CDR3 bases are TGTGCCACCAGTGATTTGCTGATTGGGGACAGGGGCGAGCAGTACTTC. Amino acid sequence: CATSDLLIGDRGEQYF.

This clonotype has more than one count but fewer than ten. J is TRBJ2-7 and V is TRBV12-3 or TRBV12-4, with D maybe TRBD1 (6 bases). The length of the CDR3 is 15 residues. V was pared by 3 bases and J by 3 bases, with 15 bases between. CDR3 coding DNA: TGTGCCAGCAGTTTTCTAGGACAGCTTGGCTACGAGCAGTACTTC. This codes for CASSFLGQLGYEQYF.

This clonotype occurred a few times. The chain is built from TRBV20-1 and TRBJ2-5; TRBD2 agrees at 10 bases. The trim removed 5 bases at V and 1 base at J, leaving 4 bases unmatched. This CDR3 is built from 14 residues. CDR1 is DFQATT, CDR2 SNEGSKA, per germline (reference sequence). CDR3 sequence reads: CSAPASGGQETQYF. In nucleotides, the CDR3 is TGCAGTGCTCCGGCTAGCGGGGGCCAAGAGACCCAGTACTTC.

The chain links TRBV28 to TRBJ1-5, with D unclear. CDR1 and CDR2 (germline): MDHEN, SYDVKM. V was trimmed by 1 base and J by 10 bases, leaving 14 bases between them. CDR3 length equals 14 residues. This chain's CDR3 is CASSLYERVDPQHF. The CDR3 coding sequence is TGTGCCAGCAGTTTATATGAACGGGTAGACCCCCAGCATTTT.

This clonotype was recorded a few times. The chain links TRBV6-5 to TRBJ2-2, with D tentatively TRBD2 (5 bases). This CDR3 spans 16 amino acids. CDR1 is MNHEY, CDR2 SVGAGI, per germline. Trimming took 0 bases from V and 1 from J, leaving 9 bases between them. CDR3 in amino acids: CASSYSRGLNTGELFF. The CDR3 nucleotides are TGTGCCAGCAGTTACTCGAGAGGGTTGAACACCGGGGAGCTGTTTTTT.